This T cell receptor (beta chain) appears in the sequencing data of a study of metastatic and nonmetastatic thyroid tumors. Overall study context: Thyroid patients, malignant and benign, had repertoires compared across blood and tumor or nodule tissue.

General observations from the study: Across blood and tumor, TCR beta diversity in malignant thyroid tumors was reportedly significantly higher than in benign nodules.

Among the patients, none had received any treatment before thyroid surgery. This clone appeared a few times. Its antigen is as yet unknown. As processed by the authors: Variation in CDR3 across clinicopathological groups served as the basis for constructing a distant-metastasis classifier in papillary thyroid cancer. TCRdb re-called clones via MiXCR from the PCR reads. The V and J calls come from TCRdb's annotation, not from the publication. The sample lists tens of thousands of clones, 9.5% to 12% occurring once. Germline values: CDR1 MDHEN, CDR2 SYDVKM. V lost 6 bases to trimming and J lost 1 base, with 18 bases between them. The CDR3 sequence is 16 residues long.

The TCR comes from a female donor with papillary thyroid cancer or a benign thyroid nodule (not recorded which). Some clones in this sample may be carry-over from other donors' samples. The gene calls are TRBV28 and TRBJ2-5; D is uncertain. The sample comprised blood. The CDR3 protein is CASSLEVGWGQETQYF. Here the CDR3 DNA reads TGTGCCAGCAGCTTAGAGGTGGGCTGGGGCCAAGAGACCCAGTACTTC.